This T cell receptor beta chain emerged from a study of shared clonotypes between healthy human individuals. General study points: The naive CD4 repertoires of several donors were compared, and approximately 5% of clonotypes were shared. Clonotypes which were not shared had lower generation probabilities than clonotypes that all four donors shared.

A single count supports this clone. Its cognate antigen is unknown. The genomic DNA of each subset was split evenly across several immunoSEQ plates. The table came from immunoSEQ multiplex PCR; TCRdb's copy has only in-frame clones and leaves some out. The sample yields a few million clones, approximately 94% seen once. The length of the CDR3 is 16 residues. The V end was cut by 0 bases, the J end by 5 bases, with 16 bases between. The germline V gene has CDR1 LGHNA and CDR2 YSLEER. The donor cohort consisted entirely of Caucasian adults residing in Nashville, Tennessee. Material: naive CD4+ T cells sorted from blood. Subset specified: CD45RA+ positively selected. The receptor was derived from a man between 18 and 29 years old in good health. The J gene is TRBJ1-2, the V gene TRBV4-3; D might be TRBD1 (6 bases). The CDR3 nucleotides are TGCGCCAGCAGCCAAGATTCTCGGACAGTACCATATGGCTACACCTTC. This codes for CASSQDSRTVPYGYTF.